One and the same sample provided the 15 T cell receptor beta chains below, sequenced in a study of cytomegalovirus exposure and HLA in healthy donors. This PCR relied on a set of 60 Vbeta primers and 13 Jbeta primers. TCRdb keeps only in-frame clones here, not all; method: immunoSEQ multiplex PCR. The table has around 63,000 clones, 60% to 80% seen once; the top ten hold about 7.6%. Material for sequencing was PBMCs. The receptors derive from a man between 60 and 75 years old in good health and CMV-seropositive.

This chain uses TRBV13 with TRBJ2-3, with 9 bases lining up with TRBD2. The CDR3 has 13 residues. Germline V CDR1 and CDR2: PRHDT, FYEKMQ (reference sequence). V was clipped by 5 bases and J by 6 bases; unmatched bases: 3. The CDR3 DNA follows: TGTGCCAGCAGCGGCAGCGGGGGGGATACGCAGTATTTT. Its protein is CASSGSGGDTQYF.

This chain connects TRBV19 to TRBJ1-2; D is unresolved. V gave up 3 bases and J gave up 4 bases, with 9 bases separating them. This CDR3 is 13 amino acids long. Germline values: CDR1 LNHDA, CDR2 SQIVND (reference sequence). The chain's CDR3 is CASSISQFYGYTF. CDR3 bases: TGTGCCAGTAGTATTTCACAGTTCTATGGCTACACCTTC. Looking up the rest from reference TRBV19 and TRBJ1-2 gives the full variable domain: DGGITQSPKYLFRKEGQNVTLSCEQNLNHDAMYWYRQDPGQGLRLIYYSQIVNDFQKGDIAEGYSVSREKKESFPLTVTSAQKNPTAFYLCASSISQFYGYTFGSGTRLTVV.

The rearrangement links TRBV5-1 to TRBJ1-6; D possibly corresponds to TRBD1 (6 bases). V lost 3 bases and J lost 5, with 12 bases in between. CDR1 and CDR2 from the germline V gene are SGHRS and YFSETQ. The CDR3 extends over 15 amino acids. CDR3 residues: CASSWGQQDNSPLHF. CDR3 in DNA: TGCGCCAGCAGCTGGGGGCAGCAAGATAATTCACCCCTCCACTTT.

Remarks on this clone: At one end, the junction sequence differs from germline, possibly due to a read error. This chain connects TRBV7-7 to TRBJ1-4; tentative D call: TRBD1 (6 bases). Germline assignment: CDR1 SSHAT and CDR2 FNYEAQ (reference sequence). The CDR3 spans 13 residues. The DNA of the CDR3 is TGTGCTAGCAGCACAGGGAGGGATGAAAAACTGTTTTTT. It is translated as CASSTGRDEKLFF. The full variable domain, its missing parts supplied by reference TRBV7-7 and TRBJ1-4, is GAGVSQSPRYKVTKRGQDVTLRCDPISSHATLYWYQQALGQGPEFLTYFNYEAQPDKSGLPSDRFSAERPEGSISTLTIQRTEQRDSAMYRCASSTGRDEKLFFGSGTQLSVL.

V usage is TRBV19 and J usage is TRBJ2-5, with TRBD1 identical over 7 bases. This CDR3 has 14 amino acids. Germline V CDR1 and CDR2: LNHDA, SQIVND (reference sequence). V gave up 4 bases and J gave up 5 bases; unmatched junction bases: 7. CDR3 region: CASSTLRQGETQYF. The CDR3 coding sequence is TGTGCCAGTAGTACCCTACGACAGGGTGAGACCCAGTACTTC.

The CDR3 is CASSFSVSSYEQYF. CDR3 nucleotides: TGTGCCAGCAGCTTTAGCGTTAGCTCCTACGAGCAGTACTTC. The chain recombines TRBV7-2 with TRBJ2-7; tentatively, D is TRBD2 (5 bases). Germline CDR1 SGHTA, CDR2 FQGNSA. The CDR3 is 14 amino acids. Trimming took off 3 bases at V and 0 bases at J, with 9 bases between the two ends.

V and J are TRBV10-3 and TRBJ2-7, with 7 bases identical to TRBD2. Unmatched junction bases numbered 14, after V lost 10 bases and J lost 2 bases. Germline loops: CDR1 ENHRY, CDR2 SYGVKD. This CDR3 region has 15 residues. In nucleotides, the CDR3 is TGTGCCAGCAGAAGAACTAGCGTTACCCCCTACGAGCAGTACTTC. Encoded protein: CASRRTSVTPYEQYF.

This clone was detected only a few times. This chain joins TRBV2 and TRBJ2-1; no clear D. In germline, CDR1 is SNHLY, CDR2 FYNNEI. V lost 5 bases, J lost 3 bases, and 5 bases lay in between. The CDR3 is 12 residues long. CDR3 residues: CASSPSYNEQFF. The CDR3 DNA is TGTGCCAGCAGTCCTAGCTACAATGAGCAGTTCTTC.

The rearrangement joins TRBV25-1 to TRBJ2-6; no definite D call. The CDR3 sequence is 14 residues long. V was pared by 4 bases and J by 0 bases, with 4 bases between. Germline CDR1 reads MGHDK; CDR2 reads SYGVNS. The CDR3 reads CASSGDSGANVLTF. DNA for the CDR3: TGTGCCAGCAGTGGCGACTCTGGGGCCAACGTCCTGACTTTC.

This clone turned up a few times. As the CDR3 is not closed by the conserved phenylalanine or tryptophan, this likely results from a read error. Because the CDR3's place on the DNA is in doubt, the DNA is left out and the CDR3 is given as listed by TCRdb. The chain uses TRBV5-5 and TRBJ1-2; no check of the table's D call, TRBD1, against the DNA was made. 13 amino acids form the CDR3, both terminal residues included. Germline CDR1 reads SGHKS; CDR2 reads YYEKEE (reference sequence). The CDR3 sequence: CASSNRVGATPSH.

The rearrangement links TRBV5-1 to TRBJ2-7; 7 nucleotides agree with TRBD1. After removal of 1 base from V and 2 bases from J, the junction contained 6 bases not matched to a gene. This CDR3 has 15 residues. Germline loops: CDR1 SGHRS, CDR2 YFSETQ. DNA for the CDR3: TGCGCCAGCAGCTTGCTCGAGGGGGCGGCCTACGAGCAGTACTTC. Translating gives CASSLLEGAAYEQYF.

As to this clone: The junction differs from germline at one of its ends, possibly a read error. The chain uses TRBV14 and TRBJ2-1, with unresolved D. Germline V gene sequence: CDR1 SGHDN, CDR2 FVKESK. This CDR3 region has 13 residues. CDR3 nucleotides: TGTGCCAGCAGCCTCCAAACCTACAATGAGCGGTTCTTC. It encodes CASSLQTYNERFF.

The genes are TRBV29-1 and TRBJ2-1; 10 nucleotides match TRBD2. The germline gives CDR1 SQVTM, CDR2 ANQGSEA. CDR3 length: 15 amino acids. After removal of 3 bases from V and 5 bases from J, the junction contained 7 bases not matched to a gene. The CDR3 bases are TGCAGCGTTGAGCCGCTAGCGGGAGTTCACAATGAGCAGTTCTTC. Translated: CSVEPLAGVHNEQFF.

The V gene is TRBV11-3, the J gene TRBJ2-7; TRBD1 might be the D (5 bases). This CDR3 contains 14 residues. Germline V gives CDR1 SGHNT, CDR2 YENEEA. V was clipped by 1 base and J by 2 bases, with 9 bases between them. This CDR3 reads CASSLGVGAYEQYF. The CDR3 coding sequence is TGTGCCAGCAGCTTAGGTGTAGGGGCCTACGAGCAGTACTTC.

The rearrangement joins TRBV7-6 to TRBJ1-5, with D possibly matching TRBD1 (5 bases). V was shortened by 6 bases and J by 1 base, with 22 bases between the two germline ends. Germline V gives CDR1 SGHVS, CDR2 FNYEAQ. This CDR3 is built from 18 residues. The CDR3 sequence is CASRCTDQGAGSNQPQHF. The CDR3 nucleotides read TGTGCCAGCAGGTGTACAGATCAGGGCGCAGGGAGCAATCAGCCCCAGCATTTT.